This T cell receptor (beta chain) derives from a study of cytomegalovirus exposure and HLA in healthy donors. V was clipped by 4 bases and J by 6 bases; unmatched bases: 4. Germline CDR1 SGHVS, CDR2 FNYEAQ. The CDR3 covers 13 residues. Use of 60 Vbeta and 13 Jbeta primers characterized the PCR. Clones were read by immunoSEQ multiplex PCR, and TCRdb kept only the in-frame ones, dropping some. The sample yields under 200,000 clones, 82% seen once. The receptor's source is a man between 50 and 59 years old in good health and CMV-seropositive. Sample: PBMCs. V gene TRBV7-6 combines with J gene TRBJ2-7, with 9 bases that match TRBD2. The CDR3 DNA sequence: TGTGCCAGCAGCTCCGGGACTAGCACCGAGCAGTACTTC. It is translated as CASSSGTSTEQYF.